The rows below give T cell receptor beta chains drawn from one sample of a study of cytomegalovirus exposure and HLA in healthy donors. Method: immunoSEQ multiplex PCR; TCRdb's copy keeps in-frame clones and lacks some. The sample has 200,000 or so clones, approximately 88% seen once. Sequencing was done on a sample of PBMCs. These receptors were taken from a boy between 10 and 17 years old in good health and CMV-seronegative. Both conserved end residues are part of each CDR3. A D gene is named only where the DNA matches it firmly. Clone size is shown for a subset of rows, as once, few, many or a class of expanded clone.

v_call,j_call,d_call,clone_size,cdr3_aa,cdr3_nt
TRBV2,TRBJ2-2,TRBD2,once,CASRRLAGGLGELFF,TGTGCCAGCAGAAGACTAGCGGGGGGTTTAGGGGAGCTGTTTTTT
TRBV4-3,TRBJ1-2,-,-,CASSQGLNLGYTF,TGCGCCAGCAGCCAAGGACTTAATTTAGGCTACACCTTC
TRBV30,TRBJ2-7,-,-,CAWSPGLHYEQYF,TGTGCCTGGAGCCCGGGACTCCACTACGAGCAGTACTTC
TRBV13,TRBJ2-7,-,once,CASSSGLRRGQTYEQYF,TGTGCCAGCAGCTCAGGACTAAGGCGGGGGCAAACCTACGAGCAGTACTTC
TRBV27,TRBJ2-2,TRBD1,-,CASSLGQGAAGELFF,TGTGCCAGCAGCCTGGGGCAGGGGGCTGCCGGGGAGCTGTTTTTT
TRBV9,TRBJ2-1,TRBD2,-,CASSVAPRTSGYNEQFF,TGTGCCAGCAGCGTAGCCCCCCGGACTAGCGGTTACAATGAGCAGTTCTTC
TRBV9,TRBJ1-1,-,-,CASSASDGTEAFF,TGTGCCAGCAGCGCAAGCGACGGAACTGAAGCTTTCTTT
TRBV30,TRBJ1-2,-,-,CAYSITISISYGYTF,TGTGCCTATTCCATTACCATTTCTATATCCTATGGCTACACCTTC
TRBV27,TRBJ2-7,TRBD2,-,CASSLYLAGGEQYF,TGTGCCAGCAGTTTATATCTAGCGGGGGGCGAGCAGTACTTC
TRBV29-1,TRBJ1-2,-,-,CSVEVRGGYGYTF,TGCAGCGTTGAAGTCCGGGGAGGATATGGCTACACCTTC
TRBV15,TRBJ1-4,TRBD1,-,CATSRPQGAREKLFF,TGTGCCACCAGCCGCCCACAGGGGGCGCGGGAAAAACTGTTTTTT
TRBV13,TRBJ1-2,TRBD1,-,CASSWSGGGLAGYTF,TGTGCCAGCAGCTGGTCAGGGGGCGGGCTGGCTGGCTACACCTTC
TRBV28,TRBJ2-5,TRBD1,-,CASSPGGTYQETQYF,TGTGCCAGCAGCCCAGGGGGAACGTACCAAGAGACCCAGTACTTC
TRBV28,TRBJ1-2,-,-,CASSLIQGANYGYTF,TGTGCCAGCAGTTTAATCCAAGGAGCTAACTATGGCTACACCTTC
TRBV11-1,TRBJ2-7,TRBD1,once,CASRRTGGAYEQYF,TGTGCCAGCAGGCGGACAGGGGGGGCTTACGAGCAGTACTTC
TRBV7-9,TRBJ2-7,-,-,CASSLLGKGQAGYEQYF,TGTGCCAGCAGCTTATTGGGAAAGGGCCAGGCGGGCTACGAGCAGTACTTC
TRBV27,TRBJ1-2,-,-,CASATAHGYTF,TGTGCCAGCGCAACAGCCCACGGCTACACCTTC
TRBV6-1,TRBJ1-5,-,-,CASSEQAVQPQHF,TGTGCCAGCAGTGAACAAGCGGTTCAGCCCCAGCATTTT
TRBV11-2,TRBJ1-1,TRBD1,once,CASSLKQGTGTEAFF,TGTGCCAGCAGCTTAAAACAGGGGACTGGCACTGAAGCTTTCTTT
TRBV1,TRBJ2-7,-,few,CTSSQDRIGLAGKYEQYF,TGCACCAGCAGCCAAGATAGAATTGGCCTAGCGGGGAAGTACGAGCAGTACTTC
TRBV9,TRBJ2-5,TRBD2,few,CASSVAGGPLETQYF,TGTGCCAGCAGCGTAGCGGGGGGGCCTTTGGAGACCCAGTACTTC
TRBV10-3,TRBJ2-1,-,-,CAISESGWEADNEQFF,TGTGCCATCAGTGAGTCAGGGTGGGAGGCCGACAATGAGCAGTTCTTC
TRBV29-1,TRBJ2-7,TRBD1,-,CSVGTGVDEQYF,TGCAGCGTTGGAACAGGGGTCGACGAGCAGTACTTC
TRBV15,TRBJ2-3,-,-,CATSRDRASDTQYF,TGTGCCACCAGCAGAGACAGGGCTTCAGATACGCAGTATTTT
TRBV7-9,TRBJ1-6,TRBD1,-,CASSDRGLLHF,TGTGCCAGCAGCGACAGGGGTCTCCTCCACTTT
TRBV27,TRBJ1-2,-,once,CASSLNDRDGYTF,TGTGCCAGCAGTCTCAATGACAGAGATGGCTACACCTTC
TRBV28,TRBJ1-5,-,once,CASSADSPLQHF,TGTGCCAGCAGTGCCGACAGCCCGCTTCAGCATTTT
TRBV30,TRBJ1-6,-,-,CAWTSGRGNSPLHF,TGTGCCTGGACCTCAGGGAGGGGGAATTCACCCCTCCACTTT
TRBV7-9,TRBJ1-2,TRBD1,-,CASSMGTADPNYGYTF,TGTGCCAGCAGCATGGGGACAGCCGATCCTAACTATGGCTACACCTTC
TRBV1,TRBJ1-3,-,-,CTSSTRVTRPGNTIYF,TGCACCAGCAGCACCCGAGTAACGCGTCCTGGAAACACCATATATTTT
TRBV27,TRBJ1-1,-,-,CASSSGQLNTEAFF,TGTGCCAGCAGTTCGGGACAATTGAACACTGAAGCTTTCTTT
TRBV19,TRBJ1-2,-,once,CASSMEGARGYGYTF,TGTGCCAGTAGTATGGAAGGGGCCCGTGGCTATGGCTACACCTTC
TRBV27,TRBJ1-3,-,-,CASRGADILGNTIYF,TGTGCCAGCAGAGGGGCAGATATTCTTGGAAACACCATATATTTT
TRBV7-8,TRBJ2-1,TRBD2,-,CASTKMGGTSGANEQFF,TGTGCCAGCACCAAAATGGGCGGGACTAGCGGGGCGAATGAGCAGTTCTTC
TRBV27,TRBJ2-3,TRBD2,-,CAARASGSGADTQYF,TGTGCCGCCCGGGCTAGCGGGAGTGGGGCAGATACGCAGTATTTT
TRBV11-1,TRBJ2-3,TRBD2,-,CASRPLAGGYTDTQYF,TGTGCCAGCAGACCCCTAGCGGGGGGTTACACAGATACGCAGTATTTT
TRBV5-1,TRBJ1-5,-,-,CASSPLGGGIQPQHF,TGCGCCAGCAGCCCTCTAGGGGGAGGGATTCAGCCCCAGCATTTT
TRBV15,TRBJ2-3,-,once,CATSYDRPDTDTQYF,TGTGCCACCAGCTACGACAGACCAGACACAGATACGCAGTATTTT
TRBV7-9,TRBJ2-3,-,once,CASSHFLEAQYF,TGTGCCAGCAGCCACTTCCTAGAGGCGCAGTATTTT
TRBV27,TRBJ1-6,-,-,CASSRGLQSPLHF,TGTGCCAGCAGTCGAGGGCTACAGTCACCCCTCCACTTT
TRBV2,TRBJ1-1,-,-,CASTGFLAEAFF,TGTGCCAGCACAGGGTTTCTTGCTGAAGCTTTCTTT
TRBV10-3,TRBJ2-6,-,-,CAISGIGDSGANVLTF,TGTGCCATCAGTGGTATCGGGGACTCTGGGGCCAACGTCCTGACTTTC
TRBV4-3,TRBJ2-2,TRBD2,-,CASSRGGLGELFF,TGCGCCAGCAGCCGCGGGGGGCTCGGGGAGCTGTTTTTT
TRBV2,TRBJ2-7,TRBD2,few,CASSERTSGSYEQYF,TGTGCCAGCAGTGAACGTACTAGCGGGTCCTACGAGCAGTACTTC
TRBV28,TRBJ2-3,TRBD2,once,CASSSPGGGYTDTQYF,TGTGCCAGCAGTTCCCCGGGAGGCGGGTACACAGATACGCAGTATTTT